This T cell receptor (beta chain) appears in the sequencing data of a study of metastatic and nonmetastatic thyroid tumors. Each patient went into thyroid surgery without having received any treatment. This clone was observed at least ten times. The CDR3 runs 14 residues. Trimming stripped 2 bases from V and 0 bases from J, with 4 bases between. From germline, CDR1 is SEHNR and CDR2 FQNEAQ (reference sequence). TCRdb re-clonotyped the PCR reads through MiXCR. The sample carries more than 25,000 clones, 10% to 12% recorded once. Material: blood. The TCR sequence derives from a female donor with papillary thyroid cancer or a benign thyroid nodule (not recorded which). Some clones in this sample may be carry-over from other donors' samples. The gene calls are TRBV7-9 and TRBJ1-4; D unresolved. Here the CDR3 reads CASSLSATNEKLFF. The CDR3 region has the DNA TGTGCCAGCAGCTTAAGCGCAACTAATGAAAAACTGTTTTTT.